The present T cell receptor (beta chain) was sequenced within a study of graft-versus-host responses after intestinal transplantation. Across the whole study: Recipients had multivisceral, liver-intestinal, or isolated intestinal transplants. Induction using anti-thymocyte globulin, followed by tacrolimus and steroids for two to three years, was given to all recipients.

The table came from immunoSEQ multiplex PCR; TCRdb's copy has only in-frame clones and leaves some out. Here the sample spans about 21,000 clones, approximately 92% being singletons. A word on this clone: Its matching antigen is unknown.

The CDR3 covers 15 residues. Trimming stripped 3 bases from V and 4 bases from J, with 13 bases between. From germline, CDR1 is MNHEY and CDR2 SMNVEV (reference sequence). Study findings and constraints: Recipient-marrow GvH clones were detected, some having first appeared in ileum or blood. Declines in HvG clones occurring early post-transplant were associated with peak circulating GvH clone levels.

The chain combines TRBV27 with TRBJ2-1, with D perhaps matching TRBD2 (5 bases). This sample comprised PBMCs, obtained roughly 260 days after intestinal transplant. This sequence was found in a human patient who received an intestinal transplant, so some T cells may come from the graft donor. CDR3 nucleotides: TGTGCCAGCAGTTTTCTCTCAGCGGAGTACAATGAGCAGTTCTTC. Translation gives CASSFLSAEYNEQFF.